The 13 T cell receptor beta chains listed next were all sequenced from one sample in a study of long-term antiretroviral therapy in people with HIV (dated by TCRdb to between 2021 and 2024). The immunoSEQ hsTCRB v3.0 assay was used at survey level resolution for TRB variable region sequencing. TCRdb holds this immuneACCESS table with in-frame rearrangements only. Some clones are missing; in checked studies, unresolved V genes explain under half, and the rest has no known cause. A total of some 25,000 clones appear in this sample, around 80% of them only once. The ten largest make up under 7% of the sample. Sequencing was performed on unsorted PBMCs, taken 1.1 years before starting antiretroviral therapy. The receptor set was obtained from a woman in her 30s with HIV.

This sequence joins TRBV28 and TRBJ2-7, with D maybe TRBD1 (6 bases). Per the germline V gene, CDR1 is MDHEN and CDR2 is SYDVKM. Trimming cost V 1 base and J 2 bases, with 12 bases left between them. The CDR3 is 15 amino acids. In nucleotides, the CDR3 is TGTGCCAGCAGTTTATACAAGGGGGTCACCTACGAGCAGTACTTC. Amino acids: CASSLYKGVTYEQYF.

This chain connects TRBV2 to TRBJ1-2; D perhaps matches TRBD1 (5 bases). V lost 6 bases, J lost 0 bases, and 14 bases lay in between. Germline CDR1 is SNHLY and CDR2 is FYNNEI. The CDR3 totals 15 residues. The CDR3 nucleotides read TGTGCCAGCAGGCAGGACATGACTCCTAACTATGGCTACACCTTC. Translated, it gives CASRQDMTPNYGYTF.

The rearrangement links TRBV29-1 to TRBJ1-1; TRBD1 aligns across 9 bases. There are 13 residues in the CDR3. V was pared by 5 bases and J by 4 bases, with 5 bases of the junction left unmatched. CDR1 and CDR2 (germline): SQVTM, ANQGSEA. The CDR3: CSVITGGSTEAFF. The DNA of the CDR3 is TGCAGCGTTATAACAGGGGGCAGCACTGAAGCTTTCTTT.

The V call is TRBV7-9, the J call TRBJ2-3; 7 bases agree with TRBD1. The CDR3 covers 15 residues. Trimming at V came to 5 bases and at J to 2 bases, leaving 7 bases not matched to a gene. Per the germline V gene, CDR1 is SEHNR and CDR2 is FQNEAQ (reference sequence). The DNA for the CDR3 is TGTGCCAGCAGCCAACAGGGGCTAAACACAGATACGCAGTATTTT. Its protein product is CASSQQGLNTDTQYF.

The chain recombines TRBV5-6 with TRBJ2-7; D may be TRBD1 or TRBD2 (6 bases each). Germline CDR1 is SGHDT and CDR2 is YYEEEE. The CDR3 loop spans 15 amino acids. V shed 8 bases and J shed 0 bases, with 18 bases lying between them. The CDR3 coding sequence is TGTGCCAGTAGTCATCCGGGGGCCTCCTCCTACGAGCAGTACTTC. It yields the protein CASSHPGASSYEQYF.

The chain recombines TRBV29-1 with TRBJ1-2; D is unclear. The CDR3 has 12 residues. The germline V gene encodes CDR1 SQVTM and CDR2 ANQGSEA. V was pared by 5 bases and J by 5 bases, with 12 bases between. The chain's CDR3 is CSVPGRPYGYTF. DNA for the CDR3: TGCAGCGTTCCGGGAAGGCCGTATGGCTACACCTTC. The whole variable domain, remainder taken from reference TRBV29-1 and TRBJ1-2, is SAVISQKPSRDICQRGTSLTIQCQVDSQVTMMFWYRQQPGQSLTLIATANQGSEATYESGFVIDKFPISRPNLTFSTLTVSNMSPEDSSIYLCSVPGRPYGYTFGSGTRLTVV.

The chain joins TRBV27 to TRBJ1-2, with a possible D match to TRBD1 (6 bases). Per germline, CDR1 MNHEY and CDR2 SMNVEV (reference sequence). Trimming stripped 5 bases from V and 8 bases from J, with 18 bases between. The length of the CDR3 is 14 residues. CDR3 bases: TGTGCCAGCAGTCTGCGGGGGGCGATTTTCGGCTACACCTTC. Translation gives CASSLRGAIFGYTF.

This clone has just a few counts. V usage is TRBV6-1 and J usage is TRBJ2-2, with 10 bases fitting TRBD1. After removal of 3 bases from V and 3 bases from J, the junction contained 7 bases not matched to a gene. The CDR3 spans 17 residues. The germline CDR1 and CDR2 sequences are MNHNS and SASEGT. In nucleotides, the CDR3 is TGTGCCAGCAGTGACCCCCGGGGACAGGGGTACACCGGGGAGCTGTTTTTT. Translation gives CASSDPRGQGYTGELFF.

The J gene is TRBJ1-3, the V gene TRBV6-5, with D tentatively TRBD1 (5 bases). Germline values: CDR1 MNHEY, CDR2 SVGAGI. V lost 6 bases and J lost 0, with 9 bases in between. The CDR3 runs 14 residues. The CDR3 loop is CASRMDTSGNTIYF. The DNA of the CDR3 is TGTGCCAGCAGGATGGACACCTCTGGAAACACCATATATTTT.

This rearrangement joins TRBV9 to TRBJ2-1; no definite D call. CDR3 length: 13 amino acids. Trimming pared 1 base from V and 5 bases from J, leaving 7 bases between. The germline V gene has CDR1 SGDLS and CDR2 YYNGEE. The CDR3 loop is CASSVNSHNEQFF. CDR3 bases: TGTGCCAGCAGCGTAAACAGTCACAATGAGCAGTTCTTC.

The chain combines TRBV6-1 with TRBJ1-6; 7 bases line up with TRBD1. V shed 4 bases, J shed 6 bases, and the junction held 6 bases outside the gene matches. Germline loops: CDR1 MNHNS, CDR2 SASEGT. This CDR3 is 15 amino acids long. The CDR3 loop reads CASSAPRGTNSPLHF. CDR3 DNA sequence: TGTGCCAGCAGTGCCCCCAGGGGGACTAATTCACCCCTCCACTTT.

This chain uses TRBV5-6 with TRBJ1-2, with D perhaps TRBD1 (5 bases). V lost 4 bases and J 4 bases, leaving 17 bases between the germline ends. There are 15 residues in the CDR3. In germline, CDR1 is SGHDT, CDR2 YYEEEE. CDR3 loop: CASSREQGMGYGYTF. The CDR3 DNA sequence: TGTGCCAGCAGCCGCGAGCAGGGCATGGGCTATGGCTACACCTTC.

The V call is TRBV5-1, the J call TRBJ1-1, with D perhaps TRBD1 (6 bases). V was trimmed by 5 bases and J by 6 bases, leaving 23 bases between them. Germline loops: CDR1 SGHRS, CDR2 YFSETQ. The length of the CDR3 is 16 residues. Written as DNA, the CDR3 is TGCGCCAGCAGTTCTACCCTAACAGGGAACGGGCCTGAAGCTTTCTTT. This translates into CASSSTLTGNGPEAFF.